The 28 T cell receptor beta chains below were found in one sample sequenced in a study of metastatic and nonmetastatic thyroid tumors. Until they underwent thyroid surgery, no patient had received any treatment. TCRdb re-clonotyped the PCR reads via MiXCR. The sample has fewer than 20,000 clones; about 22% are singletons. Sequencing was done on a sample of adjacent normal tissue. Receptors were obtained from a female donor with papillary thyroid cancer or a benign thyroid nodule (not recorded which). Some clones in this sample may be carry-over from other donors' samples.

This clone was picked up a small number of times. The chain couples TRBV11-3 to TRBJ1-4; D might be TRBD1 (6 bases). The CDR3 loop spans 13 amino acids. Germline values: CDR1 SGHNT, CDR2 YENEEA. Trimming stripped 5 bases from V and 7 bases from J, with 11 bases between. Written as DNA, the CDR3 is TGTGCCAGCAGCCCAGGAGGGGGTGAAAAACTGTTTTTT. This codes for CASSPGGGEKLFF.

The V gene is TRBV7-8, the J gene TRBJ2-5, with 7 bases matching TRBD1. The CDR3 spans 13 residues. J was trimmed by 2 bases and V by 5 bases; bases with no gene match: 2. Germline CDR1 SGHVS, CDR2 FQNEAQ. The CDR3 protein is CASSLGQQETQYF. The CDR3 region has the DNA TGTGCCAGCAGCCTGGGACAGCAAGAGACCCAGTACTTC.

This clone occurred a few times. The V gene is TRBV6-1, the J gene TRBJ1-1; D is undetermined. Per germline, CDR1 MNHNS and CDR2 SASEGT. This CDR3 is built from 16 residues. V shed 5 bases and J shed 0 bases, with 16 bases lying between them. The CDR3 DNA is TGTGCCAGCAGTAACGGCCAACGGTTCATGAACACTGAAGCTTTCTTT. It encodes CASSNGQRFMNTEAFF.

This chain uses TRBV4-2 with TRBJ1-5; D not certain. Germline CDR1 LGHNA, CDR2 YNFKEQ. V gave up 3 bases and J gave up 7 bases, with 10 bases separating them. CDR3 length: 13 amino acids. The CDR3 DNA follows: TGTGCCAGCAGCCACCCGTCGGGGCAGCCCCAGCATTTT. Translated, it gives CASSHPSGQPQHF.

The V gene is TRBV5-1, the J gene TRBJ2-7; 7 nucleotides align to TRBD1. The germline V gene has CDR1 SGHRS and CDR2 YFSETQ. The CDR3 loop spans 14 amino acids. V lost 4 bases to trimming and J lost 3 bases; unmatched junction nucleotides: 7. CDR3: CASSLTGAYYEQYF. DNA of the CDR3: TGCGCCAGCAGCCTCACAGGGGCCTACTACGAGCAGTACTTC.

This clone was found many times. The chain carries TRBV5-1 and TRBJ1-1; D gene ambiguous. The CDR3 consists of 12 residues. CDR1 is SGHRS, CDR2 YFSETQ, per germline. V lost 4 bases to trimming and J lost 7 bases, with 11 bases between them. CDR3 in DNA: TGCGCCAGCAGCCCTGAGACGGGTGAAGCTTTCTTT. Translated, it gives CASSPETGEAFF.

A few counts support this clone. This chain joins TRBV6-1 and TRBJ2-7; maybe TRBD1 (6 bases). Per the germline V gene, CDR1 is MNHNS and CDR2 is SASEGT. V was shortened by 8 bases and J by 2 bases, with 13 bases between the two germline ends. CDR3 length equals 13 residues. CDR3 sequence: CASRGGAPYEQYF. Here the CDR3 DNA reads TGTGCCAGCCGAGGGGGAGCCCCCTACGAGCAGTACTTC.

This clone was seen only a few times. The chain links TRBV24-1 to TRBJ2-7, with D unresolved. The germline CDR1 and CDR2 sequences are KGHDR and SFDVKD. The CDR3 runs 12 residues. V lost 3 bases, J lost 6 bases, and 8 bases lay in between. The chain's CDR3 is CATSDATFEQYF. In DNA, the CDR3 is TGTGCCACCAGTGATGCGACGTTCGAGCAGTACTTC.

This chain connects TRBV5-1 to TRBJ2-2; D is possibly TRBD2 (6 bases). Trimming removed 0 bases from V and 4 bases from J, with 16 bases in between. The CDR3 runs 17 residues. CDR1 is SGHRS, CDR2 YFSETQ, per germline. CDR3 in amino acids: CASSLVLREDGTGELFF. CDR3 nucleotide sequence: TGCGCCAGCAGCTTGGTTCTTAGGGAGGACGGCACCGGGGAGCTGTTTTTT. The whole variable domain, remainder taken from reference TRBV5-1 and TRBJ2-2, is KAGVTQTPRYLIKTRGQQVTLSCSPISGHRSVSWYQQTPGQGLQFLFEYFSETQRNKGNFPGRFSGRQFSNSRSEMNVSTLELGDSALYLCASSLVLREDGTGELFFGEGSRLTVL.

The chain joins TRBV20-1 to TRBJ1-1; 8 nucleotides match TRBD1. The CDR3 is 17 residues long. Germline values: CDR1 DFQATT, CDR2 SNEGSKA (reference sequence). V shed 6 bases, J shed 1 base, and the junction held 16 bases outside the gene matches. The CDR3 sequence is CSAKDRGLILTNTEAFF. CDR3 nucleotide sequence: TGCAGTGCCAAAGACAGGGGACTTATACTGACGAACACTGAAGCTTTCTTT.

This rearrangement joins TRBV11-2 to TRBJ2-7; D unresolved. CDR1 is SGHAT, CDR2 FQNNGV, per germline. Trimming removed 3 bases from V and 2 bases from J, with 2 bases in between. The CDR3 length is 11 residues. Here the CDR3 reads CASSLAYEQYF. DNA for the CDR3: TGTGCCAGCAGCTTGGCCTACGAGCAGTACTTC.

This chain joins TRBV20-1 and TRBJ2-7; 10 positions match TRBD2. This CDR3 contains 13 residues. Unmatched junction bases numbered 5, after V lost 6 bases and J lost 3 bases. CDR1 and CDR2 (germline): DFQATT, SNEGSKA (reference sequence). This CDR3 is CSAGGLADYEQYF. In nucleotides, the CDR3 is TGCAGTGCAGGAGGACTAGCGGACTACGAGCAGTACTTC.

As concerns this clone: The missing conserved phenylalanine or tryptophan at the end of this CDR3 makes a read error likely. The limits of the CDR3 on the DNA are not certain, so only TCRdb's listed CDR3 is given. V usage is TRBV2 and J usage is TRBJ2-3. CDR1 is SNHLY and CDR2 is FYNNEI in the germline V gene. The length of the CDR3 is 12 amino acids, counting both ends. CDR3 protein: CASCSGTDTQSL.

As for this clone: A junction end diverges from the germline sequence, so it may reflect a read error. Here the CDR3 DNA reads TGTGCTAGCAGCTTACGACTAGCGGACAAAATGTACTTC. It translates to CASSLRLADKMYF. The chain employs TRBV7-3 and TRBJ2-7; 9 bases are shared with TRBD2. From germline, CDR1 is SGHTA and CDR2 FQGTGA. CDR3 length equals 13 residues.

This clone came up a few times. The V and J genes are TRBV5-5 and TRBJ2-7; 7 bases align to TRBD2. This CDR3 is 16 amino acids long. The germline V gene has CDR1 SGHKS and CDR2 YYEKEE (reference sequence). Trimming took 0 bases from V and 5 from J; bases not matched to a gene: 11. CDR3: CASSLDPGGRGHEQYF. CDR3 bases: TGTGCCAGCAGCTTGGATCCCGGCGGGAGAGGCCACGAGCAGTACTTC.

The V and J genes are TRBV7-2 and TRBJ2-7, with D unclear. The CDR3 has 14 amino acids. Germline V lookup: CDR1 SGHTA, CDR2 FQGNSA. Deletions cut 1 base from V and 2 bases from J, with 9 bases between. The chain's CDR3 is CASSLGPSAYEQYF. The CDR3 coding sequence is TGTGCCAGCAGCTTAGGTCCCAGCGCCTACGAGCAGTACTTC.

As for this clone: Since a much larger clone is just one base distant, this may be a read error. CDR3 nucleotides: TGTGCCAGCAAAGAGAGGCAAACCTCTGTAAACACCATATATTTT. It yields the protein CASKERQTSVNTIYF. The chain couples TRBV12-3 or TRBV12-4 to TRBJ1-3, with D unresolved. The CDR3 totals 15 residues.

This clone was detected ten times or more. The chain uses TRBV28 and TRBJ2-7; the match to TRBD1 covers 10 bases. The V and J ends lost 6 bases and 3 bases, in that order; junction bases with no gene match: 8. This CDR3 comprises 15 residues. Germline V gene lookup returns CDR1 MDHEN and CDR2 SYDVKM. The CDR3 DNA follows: TGTGCCAGCAGGGAGAGCCGGGACAGGGGCTACGAGCAGTACTTC. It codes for CASRESRDRGYEQYF.

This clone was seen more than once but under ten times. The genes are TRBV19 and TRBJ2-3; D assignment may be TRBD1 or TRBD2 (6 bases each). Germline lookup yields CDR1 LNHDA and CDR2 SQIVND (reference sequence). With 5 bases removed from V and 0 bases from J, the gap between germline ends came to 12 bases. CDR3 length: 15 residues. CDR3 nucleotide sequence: TGTGCCAGTAGTCTAAGGGGGGAGAGCACAGATACGCAGTATTTT. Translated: CASSLRGESTDTQYF.

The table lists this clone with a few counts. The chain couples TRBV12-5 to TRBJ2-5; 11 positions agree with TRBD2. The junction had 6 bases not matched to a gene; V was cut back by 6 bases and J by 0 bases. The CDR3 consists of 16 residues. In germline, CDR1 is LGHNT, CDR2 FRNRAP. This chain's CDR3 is CASGPGLAGYQETQYF. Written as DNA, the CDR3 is TGTGCTAGTGGCCCCGGACTAGCGGGCTACCAAGAGACCCAGTACTTC.

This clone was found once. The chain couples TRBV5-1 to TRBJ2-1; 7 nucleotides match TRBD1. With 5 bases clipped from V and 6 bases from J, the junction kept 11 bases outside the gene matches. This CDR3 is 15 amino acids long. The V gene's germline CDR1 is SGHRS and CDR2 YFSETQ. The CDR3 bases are TGCGCCAGCAGACGACCGGGACAGCCTACCAATGAGCAGTTCTTC. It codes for CASRRPGQPTNEQFF.

CDR3 sequence (DNA): TGTGCCAGCAGTTACAACAGGGGGCATGAAGCTTTCTTT. Translation gives CASSYNRGHEAFF. The chain employs TRBV6-6 and TRBJ1-1; the match to TRBD1 covers 9 bases. V gave up 2 bases and J gave up 7 bases; unmatched junction bases: 2. The CDR3 is 13 residues long. Germline values: CDR1 MNHNY, CDR2 SVGAGI (reference sequence).

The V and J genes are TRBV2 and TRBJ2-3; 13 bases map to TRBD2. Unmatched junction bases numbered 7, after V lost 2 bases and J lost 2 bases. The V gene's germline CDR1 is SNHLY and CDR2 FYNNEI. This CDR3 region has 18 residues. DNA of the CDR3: TGTGCCAGCAGTGAATTCGGACTAGCGGGGGTCCTCACAGATACGCAGTATTTT. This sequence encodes CASSEFGLAGVLTDTQYF. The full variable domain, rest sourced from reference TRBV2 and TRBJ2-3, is EPEVTQTPSHQVTQMGQEVILRCVPISNHLYFYWYRQILGQKVEFLVSFYNNEISEKSEIFDDQFSVERPDGSNFTLKIRSTKLEDSAMYFCASSEFGLAGVLTDTQYFGPGTRLTVL.

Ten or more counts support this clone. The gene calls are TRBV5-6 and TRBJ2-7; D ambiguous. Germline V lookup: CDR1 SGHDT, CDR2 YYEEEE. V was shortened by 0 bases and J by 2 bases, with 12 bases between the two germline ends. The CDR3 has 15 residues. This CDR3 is CASSLGWTSTYEQYF. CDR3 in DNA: TGTGCCAGCAGCTTGGGTTGGACGTCGACCTACGAGCAGTACTTC.

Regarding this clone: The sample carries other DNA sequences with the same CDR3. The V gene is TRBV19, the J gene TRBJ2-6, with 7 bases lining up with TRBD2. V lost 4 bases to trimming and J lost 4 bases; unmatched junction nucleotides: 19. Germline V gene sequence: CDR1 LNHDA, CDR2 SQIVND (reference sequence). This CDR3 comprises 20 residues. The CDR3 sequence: CASSRHLGTSAFPGANVLTF. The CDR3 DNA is TGTGCCAGTAGTAGGCATCTTGGCACTAGCGCGTTTCCCGGGGCCAACGTCCTGACTTTC.

CDR3 coding DNA: TGTGCCAGCAGACAGGGGGTCGGGGAAAAACTGTTTTTT. Translation: CASRQGVGEKLFF. This rearrangement joins TRBV6-1 to TRBJ1-4; 8 nucleotides align to TRBD1. Germline V gene data show CDR1 as MNHNS and CDR2 as SASEGT. The junction had 5 bases not matched to a gene; V was cut back by 6 bases and J by 8 bases. This CDR3 contains 13 residues.

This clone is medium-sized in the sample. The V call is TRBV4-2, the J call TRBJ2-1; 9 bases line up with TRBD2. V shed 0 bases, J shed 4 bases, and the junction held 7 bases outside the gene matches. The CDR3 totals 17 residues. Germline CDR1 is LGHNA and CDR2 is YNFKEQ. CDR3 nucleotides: TGTGCCAGCAGCCAAGATGGGGCTAGCGGGAATTACAATGAGCAGTTCTTC. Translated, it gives CASSQDGASGNYNEQFF.

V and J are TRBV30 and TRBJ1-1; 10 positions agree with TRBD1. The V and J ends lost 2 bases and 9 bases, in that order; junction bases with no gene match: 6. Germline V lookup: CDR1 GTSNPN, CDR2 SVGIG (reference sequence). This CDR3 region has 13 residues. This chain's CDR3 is CAWSFGTGEKAFF. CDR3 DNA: TGTGCCTGGAGTTTTGGGACAGGGGAAAAAGCTTTCTTT.